This TCR beta chain was recorded in a study of T cells in narcolepsy. About the research overall: Healthy controls were enrolled alongside patients with narcolepsy type 1 or type 2.

Produced via immunoSEQ multiplex PCR; TCRdb's table is partial and in-frame only. The profile shows around 39,000 clones, about 85% of them singletons. The germline CDR1 and CDR2 sequences are ENHRY and SYGVKD. The CDR3 spans 13 residues. With 6 bases removed from V and 1 base from J, the gap between germline ends came to 9 bases. Study outcomes and limitations: Autoreactive HCRT-specific and TRIB2-specific clonotypes were marked in same-patient CSF-versus-blood CD4+ comparisons.

Details on this clone: The antigen remains unidentified.

The rearrangement links TRBV10-3 to TRBJ1-1; a weak D match, TRBD1 (5 bases). The clonotype originates from a human donor with narcolepsy. The material sequenced was CD45RA- memory CD4+ T cells from PBMCs. CDR3 in DNA: TGTGCCATCAGGGGGGACGGGAACACTGAAGCTTTCTTT. Translation: CAIRGDGNTEAFF.